This is a list of T cell receptor beta chains from one sample in a study of T cell responses to AZD1222 COVID-19 vaccine. The repertoire was sequenced with immunoSEQ multiplex PCR; TCRdb's copy has only in-frame clones and lacks some. Altogether 110,000 to 150,000 clones are present, about 93% being singletons, with the ten largest covering about 5.1%. The sequences come from peripheral blood, collected on day 0 of AZD1222 vaccination. All receptors come from an adult in good health. Each CDR3 is given with its conserved first and last residue. The D gene is left open where the match is weak. A row's size may be missing; if present it is once, few, many or a size class.

CDR3: CASSERQGLSSYEQYF; DNA: TGTGCCAGCAGTGAACGACAGGGTCTGAGCTCCTACGAGCAGTACTTC; size: once; D: TRBD1; J: TRBJ2-7; V: TRBV6-1
CDR3: CASSLKANTGELFF; DNA: TGTGCCAGCAGCTTAAAAGCGAACACCGGGGAGCTGTTTTTT; size: .; D: .; J: TRBJ2-2; V: TRBV5-4
CDR3: CASSSTHSNQPQHF; DNA: TGTGCCAGCAGTTCAACCCATAGCAATCAGCCCCAGCATTTT; size: .; D: .; J: TRBJ1-5; V: TRBV27
CDR3: CASSPGQGRWGYTF; DNA: TGTGCCAGCAGCCCGGGACAGGGTCGATGGGGCTACACCTTC; size: .; D: TRBD1; J: TRBJ1-2; V: TRBV6-2/TRBV6-3
CDR3: CSVTTGGGGYTF; DNA: TGCAGCGTTACTACAGGGGGCGGTGGCTACACCTTC; size: .; D: TRBD1; J: TRBJ1-2; V: TRBV29-1
CDR3: CASAPGQGFGGYTF; DNA: TGTGCCAGCGCCCCGGGACAGGGTTTCGGTGGCTACACCTTC; size: few; D: TRBD1; J: TRBJ1-2; V: TRBV19
CDR3: CASSLAGTSGFYEQYF; DNA: TGTGCCAGCAGCTTGGCCGGGACTAGCGGGTTCTACGAGCAGTACTTC; size: .; D: TRBD2; J: TRBJ2-7; V: TRBV5-8
CDR3: CASSLGQANYGYTF; DNA: TGTGCCAGCAGTCTGGGACAGGCTAACTATGGCTACACCTTC; size: .; D: TRBD1; J: TRBJ1-2; V: TRBV6-5
CDR3: CASSPGQGAKTEAFF; DNA: TGTGCCAGCTCACCAGGACAGGGGGCGAAGACTGAAGCTTTCTTT; size: once; D: TRBD1; J: TRBJ1-1; V: TRBV18
CDR3: CASSQPKRTRDTEAFF; DNA: TGCGCCAGCAGTCAACCAAAACGGACGAGGGACACTGAAGCTTTCTTT; size: .; D: .; J: TRBJ1-1; V: TRBV23-1
CDR3: CASSYRQGLSEKLFF; DNA: TGTGCCAGCAGTTACCGACAGGGCTTAAGTGAAAAACTGTTTTTT; size: .; D: TRBD1; J: TRBJ1-4; V: TRBV6-5
CDR3: CAPQPGQGRNQPQHF; DNA: TGTGCCCCCCAACCCGGACAGGGAAGGAATCAGCCCCAGCATTTT; size: .; D: TRBD1; J: TRBJ1-5; V: TRBV6-4
CDR3: CASSFQGYSTDTQYF; DNA: TGTGCCAGCAGCTTCCAAGGGTACAGCACAGATACGCAGTATTTT; size: .; D: .; J: TRBJ2-3; V: TRBV7-9
CDR3: CASSHVGDTQYF; DNA: TGTGCCAGCAGCCACGTGGGCGATACGCAGTATTTT; size: .; D: .; J: TRBJ2-3; V: TRBV3-1/TRBV3-2
CDR3: CATSARTGVVYGYTF; DNA: TGTGCCACCAGTGCCCGGACAGGGGTAGTCTATGGCTACACCTTC; size: .; D: TRBD1; J: TRBJ1-2; V: TRBV24-1
CDR3: CASSQDQAGRGETQYF; DNA: TGCGCCAGCAGCCAAGATCAAGCGGGAAGGGGGGAGACCCAGTACTTC; size: .; D: .; J: TRBJ2-5; V: TRBV4-1
CDR3: CASSSRAYNEQFF; DNA: TGTGCCAGCAGTTCCAGGGCATACAATGAGCAGTTCTTC; size: once; D: .; J: TRBJ2-1; V: TRBV12-3/TRBV12-4
CDR3: CASTPGQGDHQPQHF; DNA: TGTGCCAGCACCCCGGGACAGGGGGACCATCAGCCCCAGCATTTT; size: .; D: .; J: TRBJ1-5; V: TRBV21-1
CDR3: CASRQLYEQYF; DNA: TGTGCCAGCAGACAACTCTACGAGCAGTACTTC; size: .; D: .; J: TRBJ2-7; V: TRBV7-9
CDR3: CASSLALATYTGELFF; DNA: TGCGCCAGCAGCTTGGCGCTAGCGACTTATACCGGGGAGCTGTTTTTT; size: .; D: .; J: TRBJ2-2; V: TRBV5-1
CDR3: CASSLQGGPYEQYF; DNA: TGTGCCAGCAGCCTCCAGGGCGGGCCCTACGAGCAGTACTTC; size: .; D: .; J: TRBJ2-7; V: TRBV7-6
CDR3: CASSLLWGADNEKLFF; DNA: TGTGCCAGCAGTCTCCTATGGGGGGCGGATAATGAAAAACTGTTTTTT; size: .; D: .; J: TRBJ1-4; V: TRBV28
CDR3: CASSYTGPDTQYF; DNA: TGTGCCAGCAGCTACACAGGTCCCGATACGCAGTATTTT; size: .; D: .; J: TRBJ2-3; V: TRBV5-6
CDR3: CASSQEAQPGETQYF; DNA: TGTGCCAGCAGCCAAGAGGCACAGCCCGGAGAGACCCAGTACTTC; size: once; D: .; J: TRBJ2-5; V: TRBV3-1/TRBV3-2
CDR3: CASSETGLPYNEQFF; DNA: TGTGCCAGCAGCGAGACAGGGCTCCCTTACAATGAGCAGTTCTTC; size: .; D: TRBD1; J: TRBJ2-1; V: TRBV2
CDR3: CATSTQIRNEQFF; DNA: TGTGCCACCAGCACCCAGATTAGAAATGAGCAGTTCTTC; size: .; D: .; J: TRBJ2-1; V: TRBV15
CDR3: CASSLDRGDTEAFF; DNA: TGTGCCAGCAGCTTGGACAGGGGCGACACTGAAGCTTTCTTT; size: once; D: TRBD1; J: TRBJ1-1; V: TRBV13
CDR3: CASSMRPTGFGEKLFF; DNA: TGCGCCAGCAGCATGAGACCGACAGGGTTCGGGGAAAAACTGTTTTTT; size: .; D: TRBD1; J: TRBJ1-4; V: TRBV5-1
CDR3: CASRLAGPYEQYF; DNA: TGTGCCAGCCGACTAGCGGGACCCTACGAGCAGTACTTC; size: .; D: TRBD2; J: TRBJ2-7; V: TRBV6-5
CDR3: CASSQDPQGYTEAFF; DNA: TGTGCCAGCAGCCAAGACCCCCAGGGATATACTGAAGCTTTCTTT; size: .; D: .; J: TRBJ1-1; V: TRBV4-2
CDR3: CASGSRDRGRFGYTF; DNA: TGTGCTAGTGGTTCGCGGGACAGGGGGCGCTTTGGCTACACCTTC; size: once; D: TRBD1; J: TRBJ1-2; V: TRBV12-5
CDR3: CASSQDQADGYTF; DNA: TGTGCCAGCAGCCAAGATCAGGCAGATGGCTACACCTTC; size: .; D: .; J: TRBJ1-2; V: TRBV4-2
CDR3: CASSPPGHANIQYF; DNA: TGTGCCAGCAGTCCTCCGGGACACGCAAACATTCAGTACTTC; size: .; D: .; J: TRBJ2-4; V: TRBV27
CDR3: CASSLGQGGKNTEAFF; DNA: TGCGCCAGCAGCCTGGGACAGGGGGGAAAGAACACTGAAGCTTTCTTT; size: .; D: TRBD1; J: TRBJ1-1; V: TRBV5-1
CDR3: CASSQGRDEQYF; DNA: TGTGCCAGCTCCCAGGGACGGGACGAGCAGTACTTC; size: .; D: .; J: TRBJ2-7; V: TRBV18
CDR3: CASSASGSYEQYF; DNA: TGTGCCAGTAGTGCTAGCGGGAGTTACGAGCAGTACTTC; size: .; D: TRBD2; J: TRBJ2-7; V: TRBV19
CDR3: CASTWGGPPSLYTQYF; DNA: TGTGCCAGCACCTGGGGGGGCCCCCCGTCGCTATATACGCAGTATTTT; size: .; D: .; J: TRBJ2-3; V: TRBV7-6
CDR3: CASSFYGSAYNEQFF; DNA: TGTGCCAGCAGCTTTTACGGTTCCGCCTACAATGAGCAGTTCTTC; size: .; D: .; J: TRBJ2-1; V: TRBV5-5
CDR3: CASSHGTSGVNEQFF; DNA: TGTGCCAGCAGTCACGGGACTAGCGGGGTCAATGAGCAGTTCTTC; size: .; D: TRBD2; J: TRBJ2-1; V: TRBV28
CDR3: CASSSPGTATLQETQYF; DNA: TGTGCCAGCAGTTCACCCGGGACCGCTACCCTACAAGAGACCCAGTACTTC; size: .; D: .; J: TRBJ2-5; V: TRBV27
CDR3: CASGPTAGVDTDTQYF; DNA: TGTGCCAGTGGCCCTACTGCGGGAGTTGACACAGATACGCAGTATTTT; size: .; D: TRBD2; J: TRBJ2-3; V: TRBV19
CDR3: CASSPEAASSGNTIYF; DNA: TGTGCCAGCTCACCAGAGGCAGCGAGCTCTGGAAACACCATATATTTT; size: .; D: .; J: TRBJ1-3; V: TRBV18
CDR3: CASSLAGGDGYTF; DNA: TGTGCCAGCAGCTTAGCGGGGGGCGATGGCTACACCTTC; size: .; D: .; J: TRBJ1-2; V: TRBV7-9
CDR3: CASSVPGALYEQYF; DNA: TGCGCCAGCAGCGTCCCGGGTGCCTTATACGAGCAGTACTTC; size: .; D: .; J: TRBJ2-7; V: TRBV5-1
CDR3: CASSYTGLVSGYEQYF; DNA: TGTGCCAGCAGCTACACGGGACTAGTATCGGGGTACGAGCAGTACTTC; size: .; D: TRBD2; J: TRBJ2-7; V: TRBV5-4
CDR3: CATSRDFSGNTGELFF; DNA: TGTGCCACCAGCAGAGATTTTAGTGGGAACACCGGGGAGCTGTTTTTT; size: .; D: .; J: TRBJ2-2; V: TRBV15
CDR3: CASRQANTEAFF; DNA: TGTGCCAGCCGACAGGCGAACACTGAAGCTTTCTTT; size: .; D: .; J: TRBJ1-1; V: TRBV19
CDR3: CASSYSRLSYEQYF; DNA: TGTGCCAGCAGTTACTCGAGATTAAGCTACGAGCAGTACTTC; size: .; D: .; J: TRBJ2-7; V: TRBV6-2/TRBV6-3
CDR3: CASNLRWDSHYGYTF; DNA: TGTGCCAGCAACCTAAGATGGGACAGTCACTATGGCTACACCTTC; size: .; D: TRBD1; J: TRBJ1-2; V: TRBV5-6
CDR3: CASSPIEGEKLFF; DNA: TGTGCCAGCAGTCCCATTGAGGGTGAAAAACTGTTTTTT; size: .; D: .; J: TRBJ1-4; V: TRBV6-6
CDR3: CASSLGWGTGNEQFF; DNA: TGCGCCAGCAGCTTGGGCTGGGGAACGGGAAATGAGCAGTTCTTC; size: .; D: .; J: TRBJ2-1; V: TRBV5-1
CDR3: CASSSYGANTEAFF; DNA: TGTGCCAGCAGTTCCTACGGGGCTAACACTGAAGCTTTCTTT; size: .; D: .; J: TRBJ1-1; V: TRBV28